This T cell receptor beta chain appears in the sequencing data of a study of T cell responses to AZD1222 COVID-19 vaccine. Second-dose schedules of about 4 or about 12 weeks were combined. Findings and limits, study-wide: Vaccination with two AZD1222 doses was followed by a rise in Spike-specific TCR breadth and depth. Among the donors, most were white British and more were female, and clonal diversity was possibly underestimated. Scientists sampled the repertoires only once the peak T cell response had passed.

The CDR3 has 12 amino acids. V shed 5 bases and J shed 10 bases, with 14 bases lying between them. The germline gives CDR1 SEHNR, CDR2 FQNEAQ (reference sequence). Sequencing used immunoSEQ multiplex PCR; TCRdb keeps in-frame clones, though not all of them. Found here are roughly 140,000 clones, approximately 90% of them singletons; the top ten hold about a tenth. In the case of this clone: Its antigen is still unknown.

This specimen consisted of peripheral blood, obtained 28 days after the second AZD1222 dose. The TCR was taken from an adult who received the AZD1222 COVID-19 vaccine. This chain connects TRBV7-9 to TRBJ1-2; D unresolved. The CDR3 here is CASSPGHPVYTF. Written as DNA, the CDR3 is TGTGCCAGCAGCCCGGGCCACCCGGTCTACACCTTC.